Sequencing of this T cell receptor (beta chain) was carried out in a study of blood T cell repertoires in COVID-19. Looking at the study overall: From the United States, Italy and Spain came samples of acute and convalescent COVID-19. T cells, B-cell-depleted T cells, or PBMCs provided the cDNA or gDNA that served as material.

As processed by the authors: Estimates of nucleated cell counts were drawn from the amplification of reference gene primers. Generated by immunoSEQ multiplex PCR, the TCRdb table keeps only in-frame clones and is missing some. V, J and clone size reflect that table, while D and trimming were determined from the DNA. The table lists around 190,000 clones, around 80% of them singletons. CDR1 is MGHRA and CDR2 is YSYEKL in the germline V gene. The length of the CDR3 is 18 residues. After removal of 0 bases from V and 6 bases from J, the junction contained 11 bases not matched to a gene. The V call is TRBV4-1, the J call TRBJ2-2; TRBD2 matches at 9 bases. Sequencing input: peripheral blood. This sequence was found in a woman in her forties or fifties with acute or convalescent COVID-19. The CDR3 DNA sequence: TGCGCCAGCAGCCAAGATACGCTAGCGGGGATTATCGCCGGGGAGCTGTTTTTT. This sequence encodes CASSQDTLAGIIAGELFF.